This is a list of T cell receptor beta chains from one sample in a study of tumor and adjacent non-tumor tissue in lung cancer. Using its own MiXCR run on the multiplex PCR reads, TCRdb lists one record per CDR3 protein. The data contain 200,000 to 250,000 distinct CDR3 sequences, 71% of them seen just once; the ten biggest clones take up 20% to 25%. Source material: lung tumor tissue. All receptors come from a man in his 60s with non-small cell lung cancer. CDR3s include the opening cysteine and the closing phenylalanine or tryptophan. Each record gives: CDR3 protein, CDR3 DNA, D gene, J gene, clone size, V gene. The D gene is left open where the match is weak. Rows may omit the clone size; those that give it use once, few, many or a size class.

CDR3 protein: CASSLAVEYGYTF
CDR3 DNA: TGTGCCAGCAGCTTAGCAGTTGAGTACGGCTACACCTTC
D gene: NA
J gene: TRBJ1-2
clone size: NA
V gene: TRBV7-9

CDR3 protein: CSAMRLAGGPIDTQYF
CDR3 DNA: TGCAGTGCTATGCGACTAGCGGGGGGGCCGATAGATACGCAGTATTTT
D gene: TRBD2
J gene: TRBJ2-3
clone size: many
V gene: TRBV20-1

CDR3 protein: CARSLESSGYTF
CDR3 DNA: TGTGCCAGGAGCTTAGAGTCCAGTGGCTACACCTTC
D gene: NA
J gene: TRBJ1-2
clone size: once
V gene: TRBV7-9

CDR3 protein: CSAHPPTGILGYTF
CDR3 DNA: TGCAGTGCCCACCCCCCGACAGGGATTCTTGGCTACACCTTC
D gene: TRBD1
J gene: TRBJ1-2
clone size: NA
V gene: TRBV20-1

CDR3 protein: CSAETSGGCVQYF
CDR3 DNA: TGCAGTGCCGAGACGTCAGGGGGCTGCGTGCAGTACTTC
D gene: TRBD1
J gene: TRBJ2-7
clone size: NA
V gene: TRBV20-1

CDR3 protein: CSALCGRGGPRSTDTQYF
CDR3 DNA: TGCAGTGCCCTATGTGGTCGGGGGGGGCCGAGGAGCACAGATACGCAGTATTTT
D gene: TRBD2
J gene: TRBJ2-3
clone size: few
V gene: TRBV20-1

CDR3 protein: CSVDPVGASYEQYF
CDR3 DNA: TGCAGCGTTGACCCGGTAGGCGCCTCCTACGAGCAGTACTTC
D gene: NA
J gene: TRBJ2-7
clone size: NA
V gene: TRBV29-1

CDR3 protein: CASNTGTGGETQYF
CDR3 DNA: TGCGCCAGCAATACCGGGACAGGGGGCGAGACCCAGTACTTC
D gene: TRBD1
J gene: TRBJ2-5
clone size: NA
V gene: TRBV10-2

CDR3 protein: CASSQGQGAYGYTF
CDR3 DNA: TGTGCCAGCAGCCAGGGACAGGGTGCATATGGCTACACCTTC
D gene: TRBD1
J gene: TRBJ1-2
clone size: NA
V gene: TRBV14

CDR3 protein: CSARDPGQANDGYTF
CDR3 DNA: TGCAGTGCTAGAGATCCGGGACAGGCTAACGATGGCTACACCTTC
D gene: TRBD1
J gene: TRBJ1-2
clone size: NA
V gene: TRBV20-1

CDR3 protein: CSVLGLASSYTEQFF
CDR3 DNA: TGCAGTGTTCTGGGACTAGCGAGCTCCTACACTGAGCAGTTCTTC
D gene: TRBD2
J gene: TRBJ2-1
clone size: NA
V gene: TRBV20-1

CDR3 protein: CAGSLAGRPLLF
CDR3 DNA: TGCGCAGGCAGCTTGGCTGGGCGCCCGCTACTCTTC
D gene: NA
J gene: TRBJ1-2
clone size: NA
V gene: TRBV5-1

CDR3 protein: CASRYRGPGPNSPLHF
CDR3 DNA: TGTGCCAGCAGATACAGGGGGCCTGGTCCCAATTCACCCCTCCACTTT
D gene: TRBD1
J gene: TRBJ1-6
clone size: many
V gene: TRBV6-5

CDR3 protein: CASSLIGRGSYNEQFF
CDR3 DNA: TGTGCCAGCAGCTTAATCGGGAGGGGCTCCTACAATGAGCAGTTCTTC
D gene: TRBD2
J gene: TRBJ2-1
clone size: few
V gene: TRBV11-2

CDR3 protein: CASNPPGQGKNEQFF
CDR3 DNA: TGTGCCAGCAATCCACCGGGACAGGGTAAGAATGAGCAGTTCTTC
D gene: TRBD1
J gene: TRBJ2-1
clone size: NA
V gene: TRBV25-1

CDR3 protein: CASSLRTGRDYGYTF
CDR3 DNA: TGTGCCAGCAGCTTACGGACAGGGAGGGACTATGGCTACACCTTC
D gene: TRBD1
J gene: TRBJ1-2
clone size: NA
V gene: TRBV7-9

CDR3 protein: CSVGQGGDTQYF
CDR3 DNA: TGCAGCGTTGGACAGGGTGGGGATACGCAGTATTTT
D gene: TRBD1
J gene: TRBJ2-3
clone size: many
V gene: TRBV29-1

CDR3 protein: CAGSYRDRGYEQYF
CDR3 DNA: TGTGCCGGCAGCTACCGAGACAGGGGCTACGAGCAGTACTTC
D gene: TRBD1
J gene: TRBJ2-7
clone size: NA
V gene: TRBV11-3

CDR3 protein: CASSLPRGSGNEQYF
CDR3 DNA: TGTGCCAGCAGCCTTCCACGAGGGTCTGGAAACGAGCAGTACTTC
D gene: NA
J gene: TRBJ2-7
clone size: NA
V gene: TRBV4-2

CDR3 protein: CASSLVITGGSGANVLTF
CDR3 DNA: TGTGCCAGCAGCTTGGTTATAACAGGGGGCTCTGGGGCCAACGTCCTGACTTTC
D gene: TRBD1
J gene: TRBJ2-6
clone size: NA
V gene: TRBV5-5

CDR3 protein: CSVAAFVETQYF
CDR3 DNA: TGCAGCGTCGCCGCCTTTGTTGAGACCCAGTACTTC
D gene: NA
J gene: TRBJ2-5
clone size: medium-sized
V gene: TRBV29-1

CDR3 protein: CASSPAGGAYNERFF
CDR3 DNA: TGTGCCAGTAGCCCCGCGGGGGGCGCTTACAATGAGCGGTTCTTC
D gene: TRBD2
J gene: TRBJ2-1
clone size: NA
V gene: TRBV11-2

CDR3 protein: CSVGEGLGYGYTF
CDR3 DNA: TGCAGCGTTGGCGAGGGCCTCGGCTATGGCTACACCTTC
D gene: NA
J gene: TRBJ1-2
clone size: few
V gene: TRBV29-1